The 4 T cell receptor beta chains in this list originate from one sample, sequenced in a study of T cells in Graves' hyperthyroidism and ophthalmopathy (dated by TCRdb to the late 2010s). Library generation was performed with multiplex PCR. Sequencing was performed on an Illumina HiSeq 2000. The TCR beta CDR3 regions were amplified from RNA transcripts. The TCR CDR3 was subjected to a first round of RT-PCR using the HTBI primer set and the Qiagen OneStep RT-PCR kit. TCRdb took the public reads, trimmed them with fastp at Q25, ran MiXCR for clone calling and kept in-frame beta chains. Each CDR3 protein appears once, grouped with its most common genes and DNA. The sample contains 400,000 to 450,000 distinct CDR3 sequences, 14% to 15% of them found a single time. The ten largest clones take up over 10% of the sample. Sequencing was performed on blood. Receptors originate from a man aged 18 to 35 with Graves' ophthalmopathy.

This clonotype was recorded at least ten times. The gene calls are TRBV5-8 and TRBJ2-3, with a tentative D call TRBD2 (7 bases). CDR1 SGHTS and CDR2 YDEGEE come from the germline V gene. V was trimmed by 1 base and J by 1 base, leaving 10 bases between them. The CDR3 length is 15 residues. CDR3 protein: CASSLRGAGTDTQYF. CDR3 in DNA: TGTGCCAGCAGCTTGCGGGGGGCTGGCACAGATACGCAGTATTTT.

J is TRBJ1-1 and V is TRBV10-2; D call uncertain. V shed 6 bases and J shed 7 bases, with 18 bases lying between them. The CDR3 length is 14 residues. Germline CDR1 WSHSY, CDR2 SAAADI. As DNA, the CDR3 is TGCGCCAGCAGCGAAAACCCAGAAGAGCTTGAAGCTTTCTTT. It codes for CASSENPEELEAFF.

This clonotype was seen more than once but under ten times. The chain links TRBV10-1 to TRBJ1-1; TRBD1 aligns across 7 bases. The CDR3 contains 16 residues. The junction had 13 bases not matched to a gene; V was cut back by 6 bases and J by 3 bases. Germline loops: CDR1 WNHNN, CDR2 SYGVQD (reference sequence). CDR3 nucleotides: TGCGCCAGCAGCCCCCCCAGGGGGGTGAAGGACACTGAAGCTTTCTTT. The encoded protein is CASSPPRGVKDTEAFF.

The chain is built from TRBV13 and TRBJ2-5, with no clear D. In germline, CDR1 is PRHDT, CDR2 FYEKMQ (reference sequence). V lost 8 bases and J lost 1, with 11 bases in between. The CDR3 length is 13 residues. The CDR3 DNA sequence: TGTGCCAGCTCTGAACAGATCCAAGAGACCCAGTACTTC. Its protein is CASSEQIQETQYF.